These 4 T cell receptor beta chains share one sample of origin, sequenced in a study of T cell repertoires in cytomegalovirus infection. TCRdb analysed the reads with MiXCR anew, one entry per CDR3 protein. The repertoire holds about 500,000 distinct CDR3 sequences, 33% seen once, with 15% to 20% in the top ten. These receptors have no known antigen. Specimen: cultured PBMCs, collected from culture after CMV antigen stimulation. These receptors came from a human donor in good health (CMV status not recorded). Some clones in this sample may be carry-over from other donors' samples.

There are many counts of this clonotype. V is TRBV6-2 or TRBV6-3 and J is TRBJ2-6; D remains ambiguous. Per germline, CDR1 MNHEY and CDR2 SVGEGT. With 6 bases removed from V and 0 bases from J, the gap between germline ends came to 9 bases. The CDR3 length is 15 residues. The CDR3 sequence: CASSPVVSGANVLTF. The CDR3 region has the DNA TGTGCCAGCAGCCCTGTCGTCTCTGGGGCCAACGTCCTGACTTTC.

In DNA form, the CDR3 reads TGTGCCAGCAGCTTCCAAACGACAAGTGGCTACACCTTC. This translates into CASSFQTTSGYTF. This chain connects TRBV7-2 to TRBJ1-2; D unclear. Trimming took 3 bases from V and 7 from J, leaving 12 bases between them. CDR3 length: 13 amino acids. Looked up from germline, CDR1 is SGHTA and CDR2 is FQGNSA.

This clonotype showed up just a few times. One end of the junction varies from germline; a read error may be responsible. V is TRBV20-1 and J is TRBJ2-3, with 8 bases that match TRBD2. CDR3 length: 14 amino acids. Per the germline V gene, CDR1 is DFQATT and CDR2 is SNEGSKA (reference sequence). The CDR3 spells CSARDGSGADTQYF. The CDR3 DNA sequence: TGCAGTGCCAGAGATGGTAGCGGGGCAGATACGCAGTATTTT.

This clonotype was seen a few times. The genes are TRBV7-2 and TRBJ1-3; a weak D match, TRBD1 (6 bases). The germline V and J ends were trimmed by 3 bases and 7 bases, with 13 bases remaining between them. Germline V lookup: CDR1 SGHTA, CDR2 FQGNSA. CDR3 length: 14 amino acids. The CDR3 spells CASSFLGQRNTIYF. Here the CDR3 DNA reads TGTGCCAGCAGCTTTCTAGGACAGAGGAACACCATATATTTT.